Described below is a single TCR beta chain sequence and its context. Which antigen it targets is not known. No base-level quality is on record; no much larger clone is a single base apart. The sample comes from a study of OX40 agonist ivuxolimab in advanced cancers. With regard to the full study: Ivuxolimab was an agonistic, fully human IgG2 monoclonal antibody directed against OX40 (CD134), a costimulatory receptor. Intravenous ivuxolimab was administered to patients every 2 weeks at six dose levels: 0.01, 0.1, 0.3, 1.5, 3 and 10 mg/kg. Patients were allowed to have had prior anti-PD-1, anti-PD-L1 or anti-CTLA-4 therapy, and around 40% of the dose-escalation patients had previously received checkpoint inhibitors. The dose-escalation cohort was approximately 83% male with a mean age of approximately 60 years, ranging from roughly 20 to 80. Partial responses occurred in three dose-escalation patients: two with cutaneous melanoma and one with hepatocellular carcinoma. Among the roughly 52 dose-escalation patients, some 20 had hepatocellular carcinoma, 15 or so melanoma, 9 renal cell carcinoma and 9 head and neck cancer. The paper covers the monotherapy dose-escalation part of the phase I ivuxolimab trial, which included N of about 50 patients. Peripheral TCRbeta sequencing aimed to test whether ivuxolimab altered TCR sequence diversity and caused clonal T-cell expansion. Results and caveats for the whole study, not just this receptor: After ivuxolimab, CD8+ T cells had more expanded clones than CD4+ T cells on average. At doses of 0.1 to 3.0 mg/kg, clonal expansion of both CD4+ and CD8+ blood T cells was observed from baseline to week 6. Low levels of normalized T-cell clonal expansion were also seen in some patients who did not respond. The antigen specificity of the clonally expanded peripheral T cells was not determined. In partial responders in the 0.1-3.0 mg/kg groups, normalized peripheral clonal expansion was found to be among the lowest, especially among CD8+ T cells.

Trimming removed 0 bases from V and 4 bases from J, leaving 16 bases between the germline ends. CDR1 SGDLS and CDR2 YYNGEE were looked up in the germline V gene. There are 16 amino acids in the CDR3, from cysteine to phenylalanine inclusive. Just the 48-base CDR3 DNA is kept, in frame starting at base 1. To sequence the TCRbeta CDR3 region, genomic DNA was isolated from the sorted cells. The immunoSEQ Assay was used to sequence the TCRbeta CDR3 regions. What TCRdb holds here is the immuneACCESS table cut down to in-frame rearrangements. Part of the clones is not present; checked against another copy, under half of the missing clones reflect an unresolved V gene, and the others are unexplained. For this sample the table gives about 68,000 clones, of which 91% were detected only once. The ten top clones hold approximately 1% of the sample. Patients with a history of autoimmune disease or receiving systemic immunosuppression were excluded from the trial. Peripheral blood for TCR sequencing was collected from all dose cohorts at baseline, on cycle 4 day 1, and on cycle 7 day 1. The samples were drawn from a first-in-human, open-label, multicenter phase I dose-escalation trial of ivuxolimab. The trial enrolled adults with locally advanced or metastatic head and neck squamous cell, hepatocellular, melanoma or renal cell carcinoma. Before TCR sequencing, CD4+ T cells and CD8+ T cells were sorted from peripheral blood as separate populations.

Specimen: CD4+ or CD8+ T cells sorted from blood, collected in a trial of the OX40 agonist ivuxolimab. This chain joins TRBV9 to TRBJ1-1; a tentative D match to TRBD1 spans 6 bases. This sequence was found in an adult with an advanced solid tumor such as melanoma, head and neck, liver or kidney cancer. Read as DNA, the sequence is TGTGCCAGCAGCGTAGAGAACAGGGCGGGGAGCACTGAAGCTTTCTTT. Its protein product is CASSVENRAGSTEAFF.